These 27 T cell receptor beta chains came from one sample sequenced in a study of blood T cell repertoires in COVID-19 (TCRdb year 2020). Preparation of the library involved the immunoSEQ multiplex PCR assay. The clones in this table, taken by TCRdb from immuneACCESS, are in-frame only. Not every clone is retained; where verified, under half of the shortfall comes from an unresolved V gene, and the cause of the rest is unknown. For this sample there are over 250,000 clones; around nine tenths appear just once. The top ten hold about 2.7% of the sample. Input material: PBMCs or T cells enriched from blood (not recorded which). The receptor source for this set is a woman aged 18-29 years who had recovered from COVID-19.

This clone was recorded a few times. The sample holds other DNA sequences that translate to the same CDR3. This rearrangement joins TRBV19 to TRBJ2-3, with 13 bases identical to TRBD2. Per the germline V gene, CDR1 is LNHDA and CDR2 is SQIVND (reference sequence). The J segment lost 1 base and the V segment lost 3 bases, leaving 4 bases of the junction unmatched. CDR3 size: 17 residues. DNA of the CDR3: TGTGCCAGTAGTATCTGGGGGACTAGCGGGGGCACAGATACGCAGTATTTT. Its protein product is CASSIWGTSGGTDTQYF.

The table lists this clone with a few counts. J is TRBJ1-4 and V is TRBV19; TRBD1 matches at 9 bases. V trimming: 7 bases; J trimming: 8 bases; junction bases outside the gene matches: 14. Germline CDR1 LNHDA, CDR2 SQIVND (reference sequence). The CDR3 spans 16 residues. In DNA form, the CDR3 reads TGTGCCAGTACCCAATCAAACAGGGGGCGTCAGGAAAAACTGTTTTTT. This translates into CASTQSNRGRQEKLFF.

This clone was seen once. This chain links TRBV5-5 with TRBJ2-3; 10 nucleotides agree with TRBD2. Germline trimming cut 0 bases from V and 5 bases from J; bases unmatched to any gene: 6. The CDR3 sequence is 16 residues long. CDR1 is SGHKS and CDR2 is YYEKEE in the germline V gene (reference sequence). CDR3 DNA: TGTGCCAGCAGCTTGGGGCTAGCGGGAGAGGTAGATACGCAGTATTTT. Residues: CASSLGLAGEVDTQYF. Full variable domain (missing parts from reference TRBV5-5 and TRBJ2-3): DAGVTQSPTHLIKTRGQQVTLRCSPISGHKSVSWYQQVLGQGPQFIFQYYEKEERGRGNFPDRFSARQFPNYSSELNVNALLLGDSALYLCASSLGLAGEVDTQYFGPGTRLTVL.

The gene calls are TRBV7-2 and TRBJ1-1; D may be TRBD1 (6 bases). V lost 1 base and J 5 bases, leaving 14 bases between the germline ends. The CDR3 is made up of 15 amino acids. Germline CDR1 SGHTA, CDR2 FQGNSA. The CDR3 reads CASSLEDAGTTEAFF. In nucleotides, the CDR3 is TGTGCCAGCAGCTTAGAGGATGCAGGGACAACTGAAGCTTTCTTT.

The sample holds many counts of this clone. The chain carries TRBV28 and TRBJ1-5; no clear D. CDR3 length: 14 residues. CDR1 is MDHEN and CDR2 is SYDVKM in the germline V gene. V lost 1 base, J lost 0 bases, and 4 bases lay in between. CDR3 DNA sequence: TGTGCCAGCAGTTTATCAGGTAGCAATCAGCCCCAGCATTTT. It encodes CASSLSGSNQPQHF.

This sequence joins TRBV29-1 and TRBJ2-3, with D possibly TRBD1 on 6 matching bases. The CDR3 loop spans 14 amino acids. Germline assignment: CDR1 SQVTM and CDR2 ANQGSEA. V lost 5 bases and J 2 bases, leaving 14 bases between the germline ends. The chain's CDR3 is CSVPPGHLTDTQYF. DNA of the CDR3: TGCAGCGTTCCGCCGGGACACCTCACAGATACGCAGTATTTT.

The chain links TRBV10-3 to TRBJ1-1; weak D call: TRBD1 (6 bases). Trimming removed 3 bases at V and 6 bases at J, with 11 bases between. In germline, CDR1 is ENHRY, CDR2 SYGVKD. The CDR3 is 13 amino acids. The CDR3 bases are TGTGCCATCAGTGATCAAGGGGGACCTGAAGCTTTCTTT. Translated, it gives CAISDQGGPEAFF.

The J gene is TRBJ2-1, the V gene TRBV28, with TRBD2 identical over 7 bases. V trimming: 6 bases; J trimming: 2 bases; junction bases outside the gene matches: 13. Germline V gene lookup returns CDR1 MDHEN and CDR2 SYDVKM. The length of the CDR3 is 17 residues. The CDR3 sequence is CASSIRGGAGAYNEQFF. The CDR3 DNA reads as TGTGCCAGCAGCATCCGGGGAGGGGCAGGCGCCTACAATGAGCAGTTCTTC.

The chain links TRBV10-3 to TRBJ2-2; unclear D gene. Germline-derived CDR1 and CDR2 are ENHRY and SYGVKD. The CDR3 length is 17 residues. Trimming removed 0 bases from V and 0 bases from J, with 11 bases in between. The CDR3: CAISESSGHANTGELFF. CDR3 DNA: TGTGCCATCAGTGAGTCCTCGGGTCATGCGAACACCGGGGAGCTGTTTTTT.

The rearrangement links TRBV9 to TRBJ2-5; TRBD2 matches at 8 bases. The V segment lost 0 bases and the J segment 5 bases; nucleotides outside the gene matches: 12. The germline CDR1 and CDR2 sequences are SGDLS and YYNGEE. The CDR3 consists of 17 residues. The CDR3 loop reads CASSVGVAGSPGETQYF. CDR3 bases: TGTGCCAGCAGCGTAGGGGTAGCGGGGAGCCCCGGGGAGACCCAGTACTTC.

V gene TRBV28 combines with J gene TRBJ2-1, with a weak D call TRBD1 (6 bases). Between the trimmed V and J ends, which lost 5 bases and 3 bases, there was a span of 8 bases. The CDR3 totals 13 residues. The germline CDR1 and CDR2 sequences are MDHEN and SYDVKM. Here the CDR3 DNA reads TGTGCCAGCAGTAGGACAGACTACAATGAGCAGTTCTTC. Residues: CASSRTDYNEQFF.

This clone was counted a single time. The chain combines TRBV3-1 (or the pseudogene TRBV3-2) with TRBJ2-1; TRBD2 aligns across 11 bases. CDR3 size: 16 residues. CDR1 is LGHDT and CDR2 is YNNKEL in the germline V gene (reference sequence). Trimming cost V 6 bases and J 5 bases; bases outside gene matches: 9. The chain's CDR3 is CASREIAGGRNNEQFF. The CDR3 region has the DNA TGTGCCAGCAGGGAGATAGCGGGGGGGCGGAACAATGAGCAGTTCTTC.

The rearrangement joins TRBV23-1 to TRBJ1-4; 7 bases are a match to TRBD1. TRBV23-1 is an ORF for which the function is uncertain. J lost 5 bases, V lost 2 bases, and 8 bases had no gene match. The CDR3 totals 16 residues. For the CDR3, the DNA is TGCGCCAGCAGTCAACGCACAGACAGGGAGAATGAAAAACTGTTTTTT. Protein product: CASSQRTDRENEKLFF.

The chain uses TRBV2 and TRBJ2-5, with 7 positions matching TRBD2. This CDR3 is built from 15 residues. J gave up 3 bases and V 8 bases, and 12 bases lay outside the gene matches. Germline V gives CDR1 SNHLY, CDR2 FYNNEI. The CDR3 nucleotides are TGTGCCAGCGGAAGAAGGACTAGTCCGGAAGAGACCCAGTACTTC. Amino acids: CASGRRTSPEETQYF.

This clone was counted once. The chain has TRBV9 and TRBJ1-2; D possibly corresponds to TRBD1 (5 bases). Trimming removed 3 bases at V and 8 bases at J, with 14 bases between. The CDR3 has 13 residues. The germline gives CDR1 SGDLS, CDR2 YYNGEE. The CDR3 reads CASSADSPRGYTF. CDR3 bases: TGTGCCAGCAGCGCCGACAGCCCCAGGGGCTACACCTTC. Together with reference TRBV9 and TRBJ1-2, the CDR3 gives the full variable domain: DSGVTQTPKHLITATGQRVTLRCSPRSGDLSVYWYQQSLDQGLQFLIQYYNGEERAKGNILERFSAQQFPDLHSELNLSSLELGDSALYFCASSADSPRGYTFGSGTRLTVV.

The J gene is TRBJ2-5, the V gene TRBV10-3, with D possibly being TRBD2 (6 bases). V lost 4 bases and J lost 3, with 12 bases in between. Germline CDR1 is ENHRY and CDR2 is SYGVKD. This CDR3 spans 14 amino acids. This CDR3 is CAISGGTGKETQYF. The CDR3 coding sequence is TGTGCCATCAGTGGCGGGACTGGGAAAGAGACCCAGTACTTC.

The chain has TRBV4-1 and TRBJ2-6; D is perhaps TRBD1 (6 bases). This CDR3 is 18 amino acids long. Germline V CDR1 and CDR2: MGHRA, YSYEKL. The V end lost 7 bases, the J end lost 0 bases, and 19 bases lay between the germline ends. The CDR3 loop reads CASTLKGEKASGANVLTF. In nucleotides, the CDR3 is TGCGCCAGCACACTAAAGGGGGAAAAAGCCTCTGGGGCCAACGTCCTGACTTTC.

The chain is built from TRBV6-5 and TRBJ2-3, with D possibly being TRBD2 (7 bases). From germline, CDR1 is MNHEY and CDR2 SVGAGI. Trimming left V 6 bases short and J 4 bases short, with 14 bases between. The CDR3 loop spans 14 amino acids. CDR3 bases: TGTGCCAGCAGGGTCGGGGGGCGAGCAGATACGCAGTATTTT. This translates into CASRVGGRADTQYF.

CDR3 loop: CASSGGQGPFREQYF. As DNA, the CDR3 is TGCGCCAGCAGCGGAGGACAGGGTCCATTTCGCGAGCAGTACTTC. V is TRBV5-1 and J is TRBJ2-7; 8 bases fit TRBD1. Trimming took 4 bases from V and 6 from J; bases not matched to a gene: 12. There are 15 residues in the CDR3. Germline V gene lookup returns CDR1 SGHRS and CDR2 YFSETQ.

The chain uses TRBV11-2 and TRBJ1-5, with D tentatively TRBD1 (5 bases). CDR3 length: 15 residues. Trimming shortened V by 2 bases and J by 2 bases, and 10 bases separated the two germline ends. Germline values: CDR1 SGHAT, CDR2 FQNNGV. The DNA for the CDR3 is TGTGCCAGCAGCTTAAATCGGGGGGGCAATCAGCCCCAGCATTTT. This gives the protein CASSLNRGGNQPQHF.

The chain employs TRBV25-1 and TRBJ2-1; the match to TRBD2 covers 11 bases. V dropped 1 base and J dropped 9; count of bases not matched to a gene: 14. The germline V gene encodes CDR1 MGHDK and CDR2 SYGVNS. The CDR3 spans 18 residues. CDR3 region: CASSEFSVTSGRLGEQFF. CDR3 bases: TGTGCCAGCAGTGAATTTAGCGTAACTAGCGGGAGATTAGGTGAGCAGTTCTTC.

The V gene is TRBV3-1 (or the pseudogene TRBV3-2), the J gene TRBJ1-2; TRBD1 agrees at 7 bases. The CDR3 spans 18 residues. With 0 bases clipped from V and 5 bases from J, the junction kept 15 bases outside the gene matches. Germline-derived CDR1 and CDR2 are LGHDT and YNNKEL (reference sequence). CDR3 sequence: CASSQDGNRDSLYYGYTF. In DNA form, the CDR3 reads TGTGCCAGCAGCCAAGATGGAAATCGGGACAGCTTATATTATGGCTACACCTTC.

This clone was picked up a small number of times. The chain employs TRBV5-1 and TRBJ2-7; 14 bases are a match to TRBD2. CDR1 is SGHRS and CDR2 is YFSETQ in the germline V gene. The CDR3 loop spans 15 amino acids. J lost 6 bases, V lost 2 bases, and 4 bases had no gene match. CDR3: CASSFRGTSGGEQYF. Here the CDR3 DNA reads TGCGCCAGCAGCTTTAGGGGGACTAGCGGGGGCGAGCAGTACTTC.

About this clone: It differs at one base from a far larger clone, so likely a read error. The V gene is TRBV2, the J gene TRBJ1-3, with 8 bases fitting TRBD1. CDR1 is SNHLY, CDR2 FYNNEI, per germline. Trimming cost V 6 bases and J 0 bases; bases outside gene matches: 4. The CDR3 is 15 residues long. The CDR3 reads CASSYGQGSGNTIYF. CDR3 DNA: TGTGCCAGCAGCTACGGACAGGGCTCTGGAAACACCATATATTTT. The variable domain in full, completed from reference TRBV2 and TRBJ1-3, reads EPEVTQTPSHQVTQMGQEVILRCVPISNHLYFYWYRQILGQKVEFLVSFYNNEISEKSEIFDDQFSVERPDGSNFTLKIRSTKLEDSAMYFCASSYGQGSGNTIYFGEGSWLTVV.

This clone was seen a handful of times. This rearrangement joins TRBV6-5 to TRBJ2-7; D remains ambiguous. V lost 6 bases and J 0 bases, leaving 12 bases between the germline ends. The CDR3 is 14 amino acids. CDR1 and CDR2 (germline): MNHEY, SVGAGI. CDR3 DNA sequence: TGTGCCAGCAGGAGATCGGTTCTCTCCTACGAGCAGTACTTC. It codes for CASRRSVLSYEQYF.

V is TRBV27 and J is TRBJ2-5; 11 positions agree with TRBD2. The CDR3 length is 21 residues. CDR1 is MNHEY and CDR2 is SMNVEV in the germline V gene (reference sequence). Losses at the gene ends were 0 bases for V and 0 bases for J; bases not matched to a gene: 15. CDR3 nucleotide sequence: TGTGCCAGCAGTTTATCTCTCTTCTCCATAGCGGGAGGGCTCCACCAAGAGACCCAGTACTTC. This sequence encodes CASSLSLFSIAGGLHQETQYF.

V is TRBV29-1 and J is TRBJ1-5; 12 nucleotides align to TRBD1. This CDR3 region has 17 residues. The V segment lost 6 bases and the J segment 2 bases; nucleotides outside the gene matches: 11. The germline gives CDR1 SQVTM, CDR2 ANQGSEA. The CDR3 here is CSVSIVGQGAGNQPQHF. The DNA of the CDR3 is TGCAGCGTCTCTATTGTGGGACAGGGGGCCGGCAATCAGCCCCAGCATTTT.